This paragraph covers one T cell receptor (beta chain) sequence. Its specificity is unknown. This entry belongs to a study of T cell repertoires in cytomegalovirus infection. Study-level background: Signatures in public TCR beta sequences pointed to both CMV infection and matching HLA type.

TCRdb reprocessed the reads via MiXCR and lists one record per CDR3 protein. The table lists roughly 600,000 distinct CDR3 sequences, approximately 24% of them singletons, with roughly 8% in the top ten. Study conclusions and caveats: Using cumulative public TCR beta family frequency, the authors identified those who carried CMV together with the relevant HLA. HLA-C-restricted CMV-specific TCR beta clonotypes prevailed in the ex vivo response.

The germline V gene has CDR1 MDHEN and CDR2 SYDVKM. This CDR3 comprises 17 residues. V gave up 2 bases and J gave up 0 bases, with 13 bases separating them. Sequencing was performed on CD8+ T cells from PBMCs. The TCR originated in a human donor in good health (CMV status not recorded). Some clones in this sample may be carry-over from other donors' samples. The rearrangement uses TRBV28 and TRBJ1-4; D ambiguous. DNA for the CDR3: TGTGCCAGCAGTTTAAATCAGAGATCCCCAACTAATGAAAAACTGTTTTTT. Its protein product is CASSLNQRSPTNEKLFF.